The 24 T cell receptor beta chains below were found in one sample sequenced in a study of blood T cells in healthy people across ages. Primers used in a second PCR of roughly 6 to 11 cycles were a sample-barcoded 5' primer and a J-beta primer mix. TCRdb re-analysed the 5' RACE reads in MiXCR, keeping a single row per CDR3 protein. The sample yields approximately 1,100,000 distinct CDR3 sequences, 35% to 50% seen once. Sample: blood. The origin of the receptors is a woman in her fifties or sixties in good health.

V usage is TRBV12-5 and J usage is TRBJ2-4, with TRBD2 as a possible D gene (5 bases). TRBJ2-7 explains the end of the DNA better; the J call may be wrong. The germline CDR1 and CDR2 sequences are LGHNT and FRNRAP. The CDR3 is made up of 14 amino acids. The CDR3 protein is CASGLALEGNEQYF. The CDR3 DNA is TGTGCTAGTGGTTTGGCCCTAGAGGGAAACGAGCAGTACTTC.

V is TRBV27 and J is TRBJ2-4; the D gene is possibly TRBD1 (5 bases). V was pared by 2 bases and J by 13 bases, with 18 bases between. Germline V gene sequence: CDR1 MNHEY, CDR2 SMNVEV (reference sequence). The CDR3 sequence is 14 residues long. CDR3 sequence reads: CASSLVQGFEEQYF. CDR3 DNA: TGTGCCAGCAGTTTAGTTCAGGGTTTCGAGGAGCAGTACTTC.

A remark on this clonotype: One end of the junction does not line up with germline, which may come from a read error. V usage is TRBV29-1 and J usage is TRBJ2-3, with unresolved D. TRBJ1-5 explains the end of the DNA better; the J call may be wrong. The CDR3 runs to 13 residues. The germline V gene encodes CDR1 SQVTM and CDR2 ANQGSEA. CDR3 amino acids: CIVGGRKVDTQHF. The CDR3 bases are TGCATCGTTGGAGGACGGAAGGTGGATACGCAGCATTTT.

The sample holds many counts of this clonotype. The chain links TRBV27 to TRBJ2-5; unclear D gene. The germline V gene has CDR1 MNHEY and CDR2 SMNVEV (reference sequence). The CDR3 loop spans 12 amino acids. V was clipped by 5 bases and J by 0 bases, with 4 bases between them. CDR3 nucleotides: TGTGCCAGCAGTAACTACCAAGAGACCCAGTACTTC. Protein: CASSNYQETQYF.

The CDR3 loop reads CASSSAQGASGSHEQYF. The CDR3 nucleotides are TGCGCCAGCAGCAGTGCGCAAGGGGCTAGCGGGAGCCACGAGCAGTACTTC. The chain employs TRBV5-1 and TRBJ2-7; 10 bases fit TRBD2. Germline CDR1 is SGHRS and CDR2 is YFSETQ. V lost 4 bases, J lost 5 bases, and 15 bases stayed unmatched. CDR3 size: 17 residues.

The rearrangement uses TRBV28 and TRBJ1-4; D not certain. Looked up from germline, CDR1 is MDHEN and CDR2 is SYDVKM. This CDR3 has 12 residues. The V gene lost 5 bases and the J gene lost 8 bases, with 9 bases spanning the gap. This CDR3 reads CASSPVDEKLFF. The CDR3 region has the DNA TGTGCCAGCAGTCCGGTGGACGAAAAACTGTTTTTT.

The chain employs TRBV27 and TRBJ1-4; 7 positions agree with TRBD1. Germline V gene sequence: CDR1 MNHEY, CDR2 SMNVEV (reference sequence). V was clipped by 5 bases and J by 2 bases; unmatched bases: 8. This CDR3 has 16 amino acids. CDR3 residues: CASSLTGATTNEKLFF. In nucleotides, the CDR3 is TGTGCCAGCAGTCTAACAGGGGCGACGACTAATGAAAAACTGTTTTTT.

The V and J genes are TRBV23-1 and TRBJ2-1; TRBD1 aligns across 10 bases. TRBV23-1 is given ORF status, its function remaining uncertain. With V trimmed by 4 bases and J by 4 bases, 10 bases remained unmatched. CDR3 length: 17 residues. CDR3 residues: CASSRDPRDRGYNEQFF. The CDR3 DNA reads TGCGCCAGCAGTCGGGACCCGCGGGACAGGGGTTACAATGAGCAGTTCTTC.

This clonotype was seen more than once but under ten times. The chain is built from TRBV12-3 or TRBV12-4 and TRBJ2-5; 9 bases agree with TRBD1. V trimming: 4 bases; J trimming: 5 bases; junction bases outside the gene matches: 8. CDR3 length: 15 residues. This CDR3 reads CASSSGTGQGETQYF. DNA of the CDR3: TGTGCCAGCAGTTCGGGGACAGGGCAAGGGGAGACCCAGTACTTC.

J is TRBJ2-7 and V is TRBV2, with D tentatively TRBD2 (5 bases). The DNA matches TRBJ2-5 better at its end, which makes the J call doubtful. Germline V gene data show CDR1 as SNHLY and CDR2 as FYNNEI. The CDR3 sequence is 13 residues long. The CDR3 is CASRKLGGETQYF. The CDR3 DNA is TGTGCCAGCAGGAAACTTGGCGGGGAGACCCAGTACTTC.

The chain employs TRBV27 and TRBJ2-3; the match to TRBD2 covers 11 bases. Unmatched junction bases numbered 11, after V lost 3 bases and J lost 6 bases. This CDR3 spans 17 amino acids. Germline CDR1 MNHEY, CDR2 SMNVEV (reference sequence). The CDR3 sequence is CASSFLIAGGQRDTQYF. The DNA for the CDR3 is TGTGCCAGCAGTTTTCTTATAGCGGGAGGGCAGCGGGATACGCAGTATTTT.

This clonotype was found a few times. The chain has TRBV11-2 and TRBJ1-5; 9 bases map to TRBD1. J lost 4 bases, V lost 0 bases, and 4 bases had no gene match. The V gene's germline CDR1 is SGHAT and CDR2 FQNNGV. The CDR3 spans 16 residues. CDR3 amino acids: CASSLDRGQGNQPQHF. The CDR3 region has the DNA TGTGCCAGCAGCTTAGATCGGGGACAGGGAAATCAGCCCCAGCATTTT.

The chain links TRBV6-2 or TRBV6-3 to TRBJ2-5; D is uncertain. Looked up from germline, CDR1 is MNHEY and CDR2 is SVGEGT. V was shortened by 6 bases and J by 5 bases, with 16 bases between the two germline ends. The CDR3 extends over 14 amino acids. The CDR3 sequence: CASSRLSDPETQYF. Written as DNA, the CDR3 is TGTGCCAGCAGCCGACTCAGCGACCCGGAGACCCAGTACTTC.

The CDR3 sequence is CASSRDRALAGETQYF. In nucleotides, the CDR3 is TGCGCCAGCAGCCGGGACAGGGCACTAGCGGGCGAGACCCAGTACTTC. The V call is TRBV5-1, the J call TRBJ2-5; perhaps D is TRBD1 or TRBD2 (9 bases each). The germline CDR1 and CDR2 sequences are SGHRS and YFSETQ. Trimming shortened V by 4 bases and J by 5 bases, and 21 bases separated the two germline ends. The CDR3 covers 16 residues.

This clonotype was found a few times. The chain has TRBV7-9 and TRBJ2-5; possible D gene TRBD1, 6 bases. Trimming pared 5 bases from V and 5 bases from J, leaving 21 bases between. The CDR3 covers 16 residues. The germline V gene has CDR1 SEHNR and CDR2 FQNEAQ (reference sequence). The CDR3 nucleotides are TGTGCCAGCAGCCCCCTCCTGGGACAAGAGGAGGAGACCCAGTACTTC. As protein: CASSPLLGQEEETQYF.

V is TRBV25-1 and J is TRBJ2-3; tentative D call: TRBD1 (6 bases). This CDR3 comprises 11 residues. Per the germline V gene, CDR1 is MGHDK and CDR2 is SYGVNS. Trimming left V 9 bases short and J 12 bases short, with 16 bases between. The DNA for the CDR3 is TGTGCCAGGGTGTTGCAGGGGCGACAGTATTTT. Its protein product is CARVLQGRQYF.

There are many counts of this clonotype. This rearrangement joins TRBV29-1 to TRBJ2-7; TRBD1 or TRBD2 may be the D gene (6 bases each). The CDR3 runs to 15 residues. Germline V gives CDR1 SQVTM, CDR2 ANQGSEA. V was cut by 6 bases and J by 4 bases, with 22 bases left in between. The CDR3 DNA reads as TGCAGCGTAACAGGGTCGAGACTAGATCTGTACGAGCAGTACTTC. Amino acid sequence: CSVTGSRLDLYEQYF.

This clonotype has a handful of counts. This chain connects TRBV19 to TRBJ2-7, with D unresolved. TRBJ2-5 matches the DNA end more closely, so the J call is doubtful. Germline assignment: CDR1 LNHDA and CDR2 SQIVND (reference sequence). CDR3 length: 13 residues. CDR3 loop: CASSRLVRETQYF. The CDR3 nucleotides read TGTGCCAGTAGCCGGCTGGTTCGGGAGACCCAGTACTTC.

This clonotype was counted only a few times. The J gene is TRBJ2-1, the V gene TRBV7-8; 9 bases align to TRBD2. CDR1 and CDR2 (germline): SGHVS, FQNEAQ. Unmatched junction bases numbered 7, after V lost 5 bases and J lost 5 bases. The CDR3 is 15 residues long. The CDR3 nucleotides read TGTGCCAGCAGCATTAGCGGGAGCTTAGACAATGAGCAGTTCTTC. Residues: CASSISGSLDNEQFF.

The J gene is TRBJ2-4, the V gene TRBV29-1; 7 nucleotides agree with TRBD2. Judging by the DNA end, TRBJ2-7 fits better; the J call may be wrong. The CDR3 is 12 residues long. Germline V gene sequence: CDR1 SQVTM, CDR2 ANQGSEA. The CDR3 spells CSGGLGSYEQYF. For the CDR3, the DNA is TGCAGCGGCGGACTAGGCAGCTACGAGCAGTACTTC.

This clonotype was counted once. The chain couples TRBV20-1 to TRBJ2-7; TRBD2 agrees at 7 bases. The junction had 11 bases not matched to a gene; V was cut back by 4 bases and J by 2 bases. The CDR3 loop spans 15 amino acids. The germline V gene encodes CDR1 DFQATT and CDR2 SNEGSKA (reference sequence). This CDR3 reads CSAIYPGGSPYEQYF. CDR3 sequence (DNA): TGCAGTGCTATCTACCCAGGCGGGAGCCCCTACGAGCAGTACTTC.

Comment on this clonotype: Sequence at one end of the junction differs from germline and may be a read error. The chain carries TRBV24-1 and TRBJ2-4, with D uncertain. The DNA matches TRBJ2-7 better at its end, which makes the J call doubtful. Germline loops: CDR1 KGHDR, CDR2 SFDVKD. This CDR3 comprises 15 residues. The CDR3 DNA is TGTACCACCAGTGAACTGGACGAAGATCCCCTCGAGCAGTACTTC. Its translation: CTTSELDEDPLEQYF.

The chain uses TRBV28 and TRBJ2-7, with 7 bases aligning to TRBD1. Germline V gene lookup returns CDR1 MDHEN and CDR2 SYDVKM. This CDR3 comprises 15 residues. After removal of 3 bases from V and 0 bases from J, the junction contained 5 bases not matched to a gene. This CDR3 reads CASSFTGAFSYEQYF. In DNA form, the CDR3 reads TGTGCCAGCAGTTTTACAGGGGCCTTCTCCTACGAGCAGTACTTC.

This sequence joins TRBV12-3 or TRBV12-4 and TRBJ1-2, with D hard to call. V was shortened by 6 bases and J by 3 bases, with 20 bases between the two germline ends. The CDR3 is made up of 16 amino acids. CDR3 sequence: CASRASRNALDYGYTF. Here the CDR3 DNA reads TGTGCCAGCAGGGCCAGCAGGAATGCGTTGGACTATGGCTACACCTTC.